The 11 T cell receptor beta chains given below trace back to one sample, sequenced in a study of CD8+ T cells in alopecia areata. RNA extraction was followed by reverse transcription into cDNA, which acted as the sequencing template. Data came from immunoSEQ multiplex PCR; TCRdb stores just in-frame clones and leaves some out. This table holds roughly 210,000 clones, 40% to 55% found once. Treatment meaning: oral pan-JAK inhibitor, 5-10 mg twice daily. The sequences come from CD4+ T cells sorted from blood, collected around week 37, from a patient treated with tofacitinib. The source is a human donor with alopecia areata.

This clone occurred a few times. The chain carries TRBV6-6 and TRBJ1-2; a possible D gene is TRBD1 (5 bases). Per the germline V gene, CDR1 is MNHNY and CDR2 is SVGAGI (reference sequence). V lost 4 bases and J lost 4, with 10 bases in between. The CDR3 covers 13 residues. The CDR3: CASSSGYGYGYTF. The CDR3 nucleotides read TGTGCCAGCAGTTCAGGGTATGGCTATGGCTACACCTTC.

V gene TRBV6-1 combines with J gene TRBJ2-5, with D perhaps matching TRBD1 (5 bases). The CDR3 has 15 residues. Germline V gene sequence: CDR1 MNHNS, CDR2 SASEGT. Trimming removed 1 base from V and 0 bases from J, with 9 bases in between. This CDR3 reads CASSEGQLDQETQYF. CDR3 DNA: TGTGCCAGCAGTGAAGGACAGTTAGACCAAGAGACCCAGTACTTC.

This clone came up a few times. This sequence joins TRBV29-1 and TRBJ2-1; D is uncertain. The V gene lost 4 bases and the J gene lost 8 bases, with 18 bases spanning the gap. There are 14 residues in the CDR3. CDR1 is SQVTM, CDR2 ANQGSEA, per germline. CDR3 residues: CSVAFRDLTDEQFF. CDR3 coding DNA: TGCAGCGTTGCTTTTAGGGATTTAACGGATGAGCAGTTCTTC.

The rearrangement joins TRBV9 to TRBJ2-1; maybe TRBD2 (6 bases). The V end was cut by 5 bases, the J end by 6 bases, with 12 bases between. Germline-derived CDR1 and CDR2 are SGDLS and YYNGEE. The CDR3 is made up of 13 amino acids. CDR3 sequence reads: CASSTLATNEQFF. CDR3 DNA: TGTGCCAGCAGTACTCTAGCGACCAATGAGCAGTTCTTC.

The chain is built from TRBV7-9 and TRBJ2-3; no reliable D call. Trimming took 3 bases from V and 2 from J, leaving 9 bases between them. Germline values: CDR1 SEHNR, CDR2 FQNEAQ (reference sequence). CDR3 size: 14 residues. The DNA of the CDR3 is TGTGCCAGCAGCTTTGGTCCAGCCACAGATACGCAGTATTTT. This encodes CASSFGPATDTQYF.

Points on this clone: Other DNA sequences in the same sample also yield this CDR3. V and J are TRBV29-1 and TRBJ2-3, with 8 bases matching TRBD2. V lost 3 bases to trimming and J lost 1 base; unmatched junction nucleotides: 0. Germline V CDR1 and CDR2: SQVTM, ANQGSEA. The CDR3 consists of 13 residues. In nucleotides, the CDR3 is TGCAGCGTTGAGCGGGGGGGCACAGATACGCAGTATTTT. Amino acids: CSVERGGTDTQYF.

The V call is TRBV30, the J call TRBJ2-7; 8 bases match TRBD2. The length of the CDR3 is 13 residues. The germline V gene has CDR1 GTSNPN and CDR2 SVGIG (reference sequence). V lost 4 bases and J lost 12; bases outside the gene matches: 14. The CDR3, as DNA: TGTGCCTGGACATCAGCGGGAGAGCTTAATAGGTACTTC. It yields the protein CAWTSAGELNRYF.

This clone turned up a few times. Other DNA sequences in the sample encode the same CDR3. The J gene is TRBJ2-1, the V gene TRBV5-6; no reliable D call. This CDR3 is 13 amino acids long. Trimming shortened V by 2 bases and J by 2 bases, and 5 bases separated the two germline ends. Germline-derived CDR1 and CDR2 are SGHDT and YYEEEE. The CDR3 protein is CASSFRPYNEQFF. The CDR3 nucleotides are TGTGCCAGCAGCTTTAGACCCTACAATGAGCAGTTCTTC.

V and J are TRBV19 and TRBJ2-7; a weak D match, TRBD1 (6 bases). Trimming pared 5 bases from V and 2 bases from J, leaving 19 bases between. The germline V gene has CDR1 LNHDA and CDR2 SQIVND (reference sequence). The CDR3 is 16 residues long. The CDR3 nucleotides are TGTGCCAGTAGTCGGGCGCCGGGACAAAATACCTACGAGCAGTACTTC. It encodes CASSRAPGQNTYEQYF.

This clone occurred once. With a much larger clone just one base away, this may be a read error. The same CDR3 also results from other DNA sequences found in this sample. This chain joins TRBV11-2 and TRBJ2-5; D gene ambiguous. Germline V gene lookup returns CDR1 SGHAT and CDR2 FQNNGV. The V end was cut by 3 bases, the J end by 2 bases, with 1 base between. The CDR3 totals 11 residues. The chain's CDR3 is CASSFQETQYF. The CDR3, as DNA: TGTGCCAGCAGCTTTCAAGAGACCCAGTACTTC.

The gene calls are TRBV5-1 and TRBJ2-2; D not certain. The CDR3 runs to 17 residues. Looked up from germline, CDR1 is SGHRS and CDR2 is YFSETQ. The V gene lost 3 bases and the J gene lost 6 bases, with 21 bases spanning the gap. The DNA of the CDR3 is TGCGCCAGCAGCTCCCGCCCGGCGACCGCAAACGCCGGGGAGCTGTTTTTT. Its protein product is CASSSRPATANAGELFF.